This T cell receptor beta chain was identified during a study of immune heterogeneity within non-small cell lung tumors. Study information: It was found that the tumors were several squamous cell carcinomas, under 13 non-squamous carcinomas and 1 not otherwise specified. Regarding the study as a whole: Local tumor mutational burden correlated moderately but significantly with local T-cell clonality (R 0.3 to 0.4). Some T-cell receptor beta clonotypes occurred at high frequency. These high-frequency clonotypes were largely distinct between individual patients.

Using 32 V and 13 J primers, multiplex PCR amplified TCR beta CDR3. TCRdb reprocessed the multiplex PCR reads via MiXCR and lists one record per CDR3 protein. The sample lists 14,000 or so distinct CDR3 sequences; less than 35% were seen once. This clonotype was seen at least ten times. The target antigen is unknown. At 550 to 600 ng per sample, bulk tumor genomic DNA provided the template. Several biopsies per primary tumor, spaced far apart, were taken during surgery. Those enrolled were patients newly diagnosed with untreated non-small cell lung cancer and undergoing curative surgery. V trimming: 6 bases; J trimming: 1 base; junction bases outside the gene matches: 4. The CDR3 totals 14 residues. Germline values: CDR1 MNHEY, CDR2 SMNVEV (reference sequence).

This TCR was recovered from a middle-aged man with non-small cell lung cancer. This chain links TRBV27 with TRBJ2-7, with 9 bases aligning to TRBD2. The sequenced sample was lung tumor tissue. CDR3 DNA: TGTGCCAGCAGGATAGCGGGAGAGTCCTACGAGCAGTACTTC. As protein: CASRIAGESYEQYF.